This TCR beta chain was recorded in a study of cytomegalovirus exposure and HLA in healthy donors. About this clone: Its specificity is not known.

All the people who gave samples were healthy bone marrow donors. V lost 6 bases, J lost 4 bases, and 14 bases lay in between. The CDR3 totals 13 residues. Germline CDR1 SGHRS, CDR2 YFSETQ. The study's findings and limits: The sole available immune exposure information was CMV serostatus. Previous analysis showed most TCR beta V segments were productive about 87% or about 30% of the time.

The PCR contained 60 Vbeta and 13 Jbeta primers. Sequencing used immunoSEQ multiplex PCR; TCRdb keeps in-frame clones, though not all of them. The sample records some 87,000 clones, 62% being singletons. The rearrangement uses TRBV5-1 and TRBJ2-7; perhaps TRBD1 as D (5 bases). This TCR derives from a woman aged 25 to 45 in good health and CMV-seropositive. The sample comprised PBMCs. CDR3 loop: CASTEQDGYEQYF. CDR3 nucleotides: TGCGCCAGCACCGAACAGGATGGTTACGAGCAGTACTTC.